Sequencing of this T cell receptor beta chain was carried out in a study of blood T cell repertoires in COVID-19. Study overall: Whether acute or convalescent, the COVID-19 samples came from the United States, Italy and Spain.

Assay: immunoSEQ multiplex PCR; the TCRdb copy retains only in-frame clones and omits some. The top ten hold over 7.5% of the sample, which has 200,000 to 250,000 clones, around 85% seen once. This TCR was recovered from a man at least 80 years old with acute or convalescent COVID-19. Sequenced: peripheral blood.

CDR3: CASSSYRVRAFF. The CDR3 DNA sequence: TGTGCCAGCAGCTCCTACCGGGTAAGGGCTTTCTTT. This sequence joins TRBV6-2 or TRBV6-3 and TRBJ1-1, with no clear D. Germline lookup yields CDR1 MNHEY and CDR2 SVGEGT. The germline V and J ends were trimmed by 6 bases and 11 bases, with 16 bases remaining between them. This CDR3 has 12 amino acids.